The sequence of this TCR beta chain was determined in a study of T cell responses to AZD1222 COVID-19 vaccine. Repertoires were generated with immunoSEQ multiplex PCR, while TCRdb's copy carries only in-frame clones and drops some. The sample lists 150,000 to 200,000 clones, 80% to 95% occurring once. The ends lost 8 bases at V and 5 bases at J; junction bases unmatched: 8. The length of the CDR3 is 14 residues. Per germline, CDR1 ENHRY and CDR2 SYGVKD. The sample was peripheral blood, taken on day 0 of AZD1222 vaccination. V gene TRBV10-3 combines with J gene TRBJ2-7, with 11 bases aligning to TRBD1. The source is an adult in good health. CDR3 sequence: CAIRGTGGPHEQYF. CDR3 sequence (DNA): TGTGCCATCCGCGGGACAGGGGGTCCCCACGAGCAGTACTTC.